The 14 T cell receptor beta chains reported below all come from one sample, sequenced in a study of T cells in women clearing cervical HPV infection. TCRdb keeps only in-frame clones here, not all; method: immunoSEQ multiplex PCR. The sample's table shows 9,500 to 15,000 clones. What was sequenced was blood buffy coat. The receptors originated from a woman aged 18 to 75 with a cervical HPV16 infection that either progressed to CIN3+ or cleared (not recorded which).

As for this clone: The CDR3 goes on 3 residues after the read ends, and that part is filled in from the germline J gene. The chain recombines TRBV11-2 with TRBJ1-4, with a tentative D call TRBD1 (5 bases). The CDR3 extends over 15 amino acids. Germline-derived CDR1 and CDR2 are SGHAT and FQNNGV. The V and J ends lost 1 base and 8 bases respectively, with 14 bases between them. Here the CDR3 reads CASSLGRQGGEKLFF. The sequenced CDR3 bases are TGTGCCAGCAGCTTAGGACGTCAGGGTGGCGAAAAA.

Turning to this clone: Read data end 3 residues before the CDR3 end; the end is taken from the germline J gene. The chain has TRBV7-2 and TRBJ1-1, with D tentatively TRBD1 (6 bases). CDR1 and CDR2 (germline): SGHTA, FQGNSA. Trimming pared 5 bases from V and 0 bases from J, leaving 13 bases between. CDR3 length equals 15 residues. CDR3: CASSQGGSVNTEAFF. CDR3 bases read: TGTGCCAGCAGCCAAGGGGGTTCGGTGAACACTGAA.

A word on this clone: The CDR3 is cut off 3 residues early in the read; its end comes from the germline J gene. The V gene is TRBV5-1, the J gene TRBJ2-1; 7 bases agree with TRBD1. The V gene end was trimmed by 0 bases and the J gene end by 9 bases; junction bases not matched to a gene: 3. CDR1 is SGHRS, CDR2 YFSETQ, per germline. CDR3 length: 13 amino acids. CDR3 DNA (partial): TGCGCCAGCAGCTTGGGACAGGGTCCTGAG. It is translated as CASSLGQGPE. The CDR3 in full is CASSLGQGPEQFF.

Concerning this clone itself: The CDR3 end lies 3 residues beyond the end of the read and is filled in from the germline J gene. The V call is TRBV7-3, the J call TRBJ2-7, with TRBD1 as a possible D gene (7 bases). This CDR3 contains 14 residues. The germline CDR1 and CDR2 sequences are SGHTA and FQGTGA. With 5 bases removed from V and 3 bases from J, the gap between germline ends came to 14 bases. CDR3 DNA (partial): TGTGCCAGCAGCCCAGGGGGGACCCTCTACGAG. As protein: CASSPGGTLYE. The whole CDR3 region reads CASSPGGTLYEQYF. Based on the CDR3 plus reference TRBV7-3 and TRBJ2-7, the full variable domain is GAGVSQTPSNKVTEKGKYVELRCDPISGHTALYWYRQSLGQGPEFLIYFQGTGAADDSGLPNDRFFAVRPEGSVSTLKIQRTERGDSAVYLCASSPGGTLYEQYFGPGTRLTVT.

A remark on this clone: With the read ending 3 residues before the CDR3 end, the germline J gene is used to fill in that end. The chain recombines TRBV29-1 with TRBJ1-1; 7 bases fit TRBD1. Germline V gene sequence: CDR1 SQVTM, CDR2 ANQGSEA. J gave up 5 bases and V 3 bases, and 9 bases lay outside the gene matches. CDR3 length equals 14 residues. The sequenced CDR3 bases are TGCAGCGTTGAGAAGGGGGCAGGTGGGACTGAA. Residues: CSVEKGAGGTE. The full CDR3 sequence reads CSVEKGAGGTEAFF.

With regard to this clone: The CDR3 is cut off 3 residues early in the read; its end comes from the germline J gene. The rearrangement uses TRBV19 and TRBJ2-2; possible D gene TRBD2, 6 bases. Germline V lookup: CDR1 LNHDA, CDR2 SQIVND (reference sequence). V dropped 5 bases and J dropped 2 bases, with 12 bases sitting between them. The CDR3 consists of 15 residues. This CDR3 is CASSPRLDNTGELFF. The sequenced part of the CDR3 DNA is TGTGCCAGTAGTCCAAGACTAGACAACACCGGGGAG.

In the case of this clone: Read data end 3 residues before the CDR3 end; the end is taken from the germline J gene. This chain connects TRBV5-1 to TRBJ2-7; 9 bases align to TRBD1. The CDR3 runs to 16 residues. Germline CDR1 reads SGHRS; CDR2 reads YFSETQ. V lost 1 base to trimming and J lost 2 bases; unmatched junction nucleotides: 7. The CDR3 DNA, read in part, is TGCGCCAGCAGCTTGACAGGGGGCGCGGAAGCCTACGAG. Its translation is CASSLTGGAEAYE. In full, the CDR3 is CASSLTGGAEAYEQYF.

Notes on this clone: Coverage ceases 3 residues before the CDR3 finishes, and the germline J gene fills in the end. The chain joins TRBV11-2 to TRBJ2-3, with 7 bases aligning to TRBD1. V trimming: 8 bases; J trimming: 2 bases; junction bases outside the gene matches: 7. The CDR3 covers 14 residues. CDR1 and CDR2 from the germline V gene are SGHAT and FQNNGV. The CDR3 is CASAPGQITDTQYF. The CDR3 DNA, read in part, is TGTGCCAGCGCCCCGGGACAGATCACAGATACG.

Comments on this clone: The read is 3 residues too short to cover the CDR3 end, so that end is filled in from the germline J gene. The chain carries TRBV6-1 and TRBJ2-1; TRBD1 matches 7 bases. Unmatched junction bases numbered 11, after V lost 2 bases and J lost 7 bases. Germline CDR1 MNHNS, CDR2 SASEGT. The CDR3 covers 16 residues. The CDR3 here is CASSEFGQVGLNEQFF. CDR3 DNA (partial): TGTGCCAGCAGTGAATTTGGACAGGTGGGGCTGAATGAG.

Concerning this clone: The CDR3 end is not reached by the read, which stops 3 residues before it; the germline J gene fills it in. The chain links TRBV7-2 to TRBJ2-2; 7 bases line up with TRBD1. With V trimmed by 5 bases and J by 8 bases, 5 bases remained unmatched. CDR1 is SGHTA and CDR2 is FQGNSA in the germline V gene. The CDR3 extends over 13 amino acids. CDR3 amino acids: CASSPGGRGELFF. The part of the CDR3 DNA that was read is TGTGCCAGCAGCCCAGGGGGACGGGGGGAG.

A word on this clone: The sequenced fragment ends 3 residues before the CDR3 boundary, so the rest is inferred from the germline J gene. The chain combines TRBV7-2 with TRBJ1-5, with 7 positions matching TRBD1. Germline loops: CDR1 SGHTA, CDR2 FQGNSA. V was clipped by 0 bases and J by 8 bases; unmatched bases: 4. The CDR3 extends over 14 amino acids. The part of the CDR3 DNA that was read is TGTGCCAGCAGCTTAGCAGGGGGCGCGGAGCCC. Protein sequence: CASSLAGGAEP. The full-length CDR3 reads as CASSLAGGAEPQHF.

For this clone: The CDR3 end is not reached by the read, which stops 3 residues before it; the germline J gene fills it in. The genes are TRBV7-9 and TRBJ2-3; D perhaps matches TRBD2 (5 bases). Germline V lookup: CDR1 SEHNR, CDR2 FQNEAQ (reference sequence). This CDR3 region has 14 residues. V was pared by 5 bases and J by 2 bases, with 11 bases between. The part of the CDR3 DNA that was read is TGTGCCAGCAGCGTCGACGGGGACACAGATACG. Amino acid sequence: CASSVDGDTDT. The full CDR3 protein reads CASSVDGDTDTQYF. Variable domain in full (rest from reference TRBV7-9 and TRBJ2-3): DTGVSQNPRHKITKRGQNVTFRCDPISEHNRLYWYRQTLGQGPEFLTYFQNEAQLEKSRLLSDRFSAERPKGSFSTLEIQRTEQGDSAMYLCASSVDGDTDTQYFGPGTRLTVL.

About this clone: The junction departs from germline at one end; a sequencing error may be responsible. The read ends 3 residues early relative to the CDR3; the germline J gene fills the gap. V is TRBV7-7 and J is TRBJ1-1; 7 bases agree with TRBD1. The CDR3 contains 12 residues. The germline gives CDR1 SSHAT, CDR2 FNYEAQ (reference sequence). The sequenced part of the CDR3 DNA is TGTGCTAGCAGTGGGACAGAAGAGACA. It is translated as CASSGTEET. The entire CDR3 protein reads CASSGTEETAFF.

For this clone: The sequenced fragment ends 3 residues before the CDR3 boundary, so the rest is inferred from the germline J gene. The J gene is TRBJ2-6, the V gene TRBV20-1; D not certain. With 1 base removed from V and 2 bases from J, the gap between germline ends came to 9 bases. Per germline, CDR1 DFQATT and CDR2 SNEGSKA (reference sequence). The CDR3 spans 15 residues. CDR3 sequence reads: CSARGASPGANVLTF. The CDR3 DNA, read in part, is TGCAGTGCTAGAGGGGCGAGTCCTGGGGCCAACGTC.